The rows below give T cell receptor beta chains drawn from one sample of a study of blood T cell repertoires in COVID-19. The protocol was immunoSEQ multiplex PCR, while the TCRdb copy is restricted to in-frame clones and leaves out a portion. The sample yields some 120,000 clones, 70% to 90% seen once. The sequenced sample was peripheral blood. The receptors were sampled from a man aged 25 to 40 with acute or convalescent COVID-19. The conserved cysteine and the conserved F or W are not part of the CDR3 here. The order of the fields is V gene, J gene, CDR3 length, CDR3 protein.

>TRBV5-1|TRBJ2-7|12
ASSPGLARYEQY
>TRBV9|TRBJ2-2|10
ASREFGGELF
>TRBV30|TRBJ1-6|12
AWSAGVIGSPLH
>TRBV19|TRBJ2-1|12
ASSIGATGKKLF
>TRBV7-9|TRBJ2-1|14
ASSLNVGGPSDEQF
>TRBV10-2|TRBJ1-2|12
ASSEISRAGGYT
>TRBV9|TRBJ1-5|13
ASSATGASNQPQH
>TRBV5-4|TRBJ2-7|14
ASSPGPWGQDGEQY
>TRBV6-2/TRBV6-3|TRBJ2-7|13
ASSTGGQGLGEQY
>TRBV7-8|TRBJ2-2|14
ASSSVAGGRTGELF
>TRBV12-3/TRBV12-4|TRBJ1-2|8
ASSLGGDT
>TRBV5-4|TRBJ2-7|12
ASTDTVASYEQY
>TRBV5-1|TRBJ1-5|11
ASSPEPNQPQH
>TRBV29-1|TRBJ2-7|13
SVEGQGGLTYEQY
>TRBV2|TRBJ1-4|10
AGRGQNEKLF
>TRBV10-3|TRBJ2-4|13
AISDGLAGLNIQY
>TRBV6-5|TRBJ1-4|13
ASVPSPGNNEKLF
>TRBV4-3|TRBJ1-1|13
ASSQEAGGYTEAF
>TRBV27|TRBJ2-7|14
ASSLAVTGQGYEQY
>TRBV5-4|TRBJ2-1|14
ASSPAGTSLNNEQF
>TRBV16|TRBJ2-3|11
ASSLQGSDTQY
>TRBV27|TRBJ1-4|12
ASSLTGKGEKLF
>TRBV7-9|TRBJ1-6|13
ASSSTDRFGSPLH
>TRBV24-1|TRBJ1-2|11
ATSRDSNYGYT
>TRBV5-1|TRBJ1-2|10
ASSPTGDGYT
>TRBV18|TRBJ2-3|14
ASSPPAGRKADTQY
>TRBV18|TRBJ2-3|14
ASSPLLTGGTDTQY
>TRBV5-1|TRBJ2-4|14
ASSLDSLLAKNIQY
>TRBV7-9|TRBJ2-1|11
ASSLRRSNEQF
>TRBV5-1|TRBJ1-1|12
ASSLSPTNTEAF
>TRBV9|TRBJ2-2|14
ASSVGTSGSTGELF
>TRBV5-1|TRBJ2-1|14
ASSLERLAGANEQF
>TRBV6-5|TRBJ2-7|12
ASRAVGTNYEQY
>TRBV5-1|TRBJ2-2|13
ASSLETGDTGELF
>TRBV6-5|TRBJ2-3|12
ASTLAGRTDTQY
>TRBV3-1/TRBV3-2|TRBJ1-1|14
ASSHGSGTGGTEAF
>TRBV6-6|TRBJ1-1|10
ASTLQGGAAF
>TRBV6-5|TRBJ1-2|12
ASTADRGFGGYT
>TRBV7-9|TRBJ1-1|12
ASSLGASNTEAF
>TRBV14|TRBJ2-1|12
ASSLYSGRDEQF
>TRBV27|TRBJ2-1|12
ASSLGTSGGPQF
>TRBV19|TRBJ2-2|13
ASNPTGGGTGELF
>TRBV30|TRBJ1-6|14
AWSTMMGQYNSPLH
>TRBV5-8|TRBJ2-7|10
ASSLPPYEQY
>TRBV18|TRBJ1-1|13
ASSRRDSSNTEAF
>TRBV14|TRBJ2-2|18
ASSQLPNYAAGGMTGELF
>TRBV13|TRBJ2-5|14
ASSPSGQGGQETQY
>TRBV7-8|TRBJ1-5|13
ASSTTRQGGQPQH
>TRBV5-6|TRBJ1-5|14
ASSWAGNGPNQPQH
>TRBV7-3|TRBJ2-3|13
ASSQGWGSTDTQY
>TRBV30|TRBJ1-1|11
ACRPGGNTEAF
>TRBV4-1|TRBJ1-6|15
ASSQVIESSYNSPLH
>TRBV2|TRBJ1-4|12
ASFLGGTNEKLF
>TRBV11-1|TRBJ1-1|13
ASSFDRGMNTEAF
>TRBV10-3|TRBJ1-5|12
AISERQGDQPQH
>TRBV19|TRBJ1-1|12
AIRQGTTNTEAF
>TRBV5-6|TRBJ1-2|10
ASSYRGGGYT
>TRBV6-5|TRBJ1-6|10
ASSYQGSPLH